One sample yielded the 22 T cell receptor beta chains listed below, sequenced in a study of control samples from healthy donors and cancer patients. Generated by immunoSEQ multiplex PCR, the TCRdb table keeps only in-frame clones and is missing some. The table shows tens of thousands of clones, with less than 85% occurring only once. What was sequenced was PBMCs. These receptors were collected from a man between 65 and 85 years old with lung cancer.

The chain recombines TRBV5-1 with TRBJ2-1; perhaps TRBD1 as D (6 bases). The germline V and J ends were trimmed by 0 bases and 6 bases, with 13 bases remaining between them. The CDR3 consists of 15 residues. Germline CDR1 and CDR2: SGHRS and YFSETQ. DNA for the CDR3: TGCGCCAGCAGCTTGGAACAGGGAAGGGTCAATGAGCAGTTCTTC. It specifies CASSLEQGRVNEQFF.

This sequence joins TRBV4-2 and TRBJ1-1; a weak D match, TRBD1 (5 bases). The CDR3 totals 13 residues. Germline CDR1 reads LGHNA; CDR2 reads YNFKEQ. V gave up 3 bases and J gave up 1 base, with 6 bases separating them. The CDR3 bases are TGTGCCAGCAGCCATACAGGGAACACTGAAGCTTTCTTT. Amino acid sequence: CASSHTGNTEAFF.

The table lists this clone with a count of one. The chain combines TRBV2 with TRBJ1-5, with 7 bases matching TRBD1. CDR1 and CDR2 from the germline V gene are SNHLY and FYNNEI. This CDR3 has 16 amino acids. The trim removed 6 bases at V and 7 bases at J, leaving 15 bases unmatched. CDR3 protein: CASRPSRQGNYQPQHF. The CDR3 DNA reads TGTGCCAGCAGACCATCTAGACAGGGAAATTACCAGCCCCAGCATTTT.

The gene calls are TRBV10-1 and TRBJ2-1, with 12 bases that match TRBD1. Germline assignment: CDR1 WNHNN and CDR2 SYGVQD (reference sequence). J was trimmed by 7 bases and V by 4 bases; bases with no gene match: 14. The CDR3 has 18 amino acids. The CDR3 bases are TGCGCCAGCAGTGGACCGGGACAGGGGGCCGGGAGGACAAATGAGCAGTTCTTC. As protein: CASSGPGQGAGRTNEQFF.

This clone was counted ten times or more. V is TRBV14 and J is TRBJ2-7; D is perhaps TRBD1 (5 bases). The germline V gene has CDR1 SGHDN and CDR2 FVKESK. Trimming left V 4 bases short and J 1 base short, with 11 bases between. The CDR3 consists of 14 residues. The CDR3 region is CASSPSRVSYEQYF. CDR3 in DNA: TGTGCCAGCAGCCCAAGCAGGGTTTCCTACGAGCAGTACTTC.

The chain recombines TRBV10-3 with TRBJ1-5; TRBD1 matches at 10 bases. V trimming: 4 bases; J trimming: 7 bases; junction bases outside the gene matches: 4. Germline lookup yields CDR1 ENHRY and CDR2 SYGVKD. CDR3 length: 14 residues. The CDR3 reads CAISGQGANQPQHF. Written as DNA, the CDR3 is TGTGCCATCAGTGGACAGGGGGCCAACCAGCCCCAGCATTTT.

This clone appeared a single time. Here the CDR3 reads CSATTSVEQFF. The CDR3, as DNA: TGCAGTGCTACGACTAGCGTTGAGCAGTTCTTC. The V gene is TRBV20-1, the J gene TRBJ2-1; TRBD2 matches at 8 bases. Germline-derived CDR1 and CDR2 are DFQATT and SNEGSKA (reference sequence). Trimming removed 4 bases from V and 9 bases from J; junction bases left unmatched: 2. This CDR3 spans 11 amino acids.

CDR3 DNA sequence: TGTGCCAGCAGCTCATCAGCGTTAAATGAGCAGTTCTTC. This translates into CASSSSALNEQFF. This chain connects TRBV11-2 to TRBJ2-1; D is unclear. The CDR3 runs 13 residues. V lost 4 bases to trimming and J lost 7 bases, with 11 bases between them. Germline V lookup: CDR1 SGHAT, CDR2 FQNNGV.

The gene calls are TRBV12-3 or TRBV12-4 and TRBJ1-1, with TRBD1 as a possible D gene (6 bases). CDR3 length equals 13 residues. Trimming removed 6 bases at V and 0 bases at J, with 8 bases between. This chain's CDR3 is CASRRTVNTEAFF. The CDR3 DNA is TGTGCCAGCAGGAGGACAGTGAACACTGAAGCTTTCTTT.

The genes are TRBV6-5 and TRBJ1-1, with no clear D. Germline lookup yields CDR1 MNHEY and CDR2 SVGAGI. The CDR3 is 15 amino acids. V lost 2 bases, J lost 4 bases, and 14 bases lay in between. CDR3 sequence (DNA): TGTGCCAGCAGTTACGTTCCGGGAGGTCGCACTGAAGCTTTCTTT. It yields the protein CASSYVPGGRTEAFF.

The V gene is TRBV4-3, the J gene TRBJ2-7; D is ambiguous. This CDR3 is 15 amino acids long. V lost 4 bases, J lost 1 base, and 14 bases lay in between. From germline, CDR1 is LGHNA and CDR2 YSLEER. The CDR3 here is CASSLDTGPSYEQYF. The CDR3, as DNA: TGCGCCAGCAGCCTGGATACCGGACCTTCCTACGAGCAGTACTTC.

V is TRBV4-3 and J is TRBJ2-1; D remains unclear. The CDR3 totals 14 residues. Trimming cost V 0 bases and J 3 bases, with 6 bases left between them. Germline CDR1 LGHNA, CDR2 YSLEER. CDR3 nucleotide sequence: TGCGCCAGCAGCCAAGATACCGGCTACAATGAGCAGTTCTTC. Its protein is CASSQDTGYNEQFF.

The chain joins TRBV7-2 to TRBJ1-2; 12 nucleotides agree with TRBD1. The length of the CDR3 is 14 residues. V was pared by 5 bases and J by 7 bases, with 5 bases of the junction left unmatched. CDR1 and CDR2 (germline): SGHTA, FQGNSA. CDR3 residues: CASSPGTGGIGYTF. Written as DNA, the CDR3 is TGTGCCAGCAGCCCCGGGACAGGGGGCATTGGCTACACCTTC.

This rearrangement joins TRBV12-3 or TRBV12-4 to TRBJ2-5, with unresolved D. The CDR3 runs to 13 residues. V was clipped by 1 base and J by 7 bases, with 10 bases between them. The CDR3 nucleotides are TGTGCCAGCAGTTTAGGATTGGTAGGGACCCAGTACTTC. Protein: CASSLGLVGTQYF.

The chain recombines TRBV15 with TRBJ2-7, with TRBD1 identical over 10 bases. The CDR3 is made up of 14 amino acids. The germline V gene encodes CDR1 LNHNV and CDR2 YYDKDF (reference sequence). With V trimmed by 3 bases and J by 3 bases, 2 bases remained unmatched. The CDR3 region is CATSSGTGVYEQYF. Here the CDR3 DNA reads TGTGCCACCAGCAGCGGGACAGGGGTCTACGAGCAGTACTTC.

The CDR3 region has the DNA TGTGCCAGCAGCCAAGATGTGTGGGCAGCTAAAAATGAAAAACTGTTTTTT. It yields the protein CASSQDVWAAKNEKLFF. The chain carries TRBV3-1 (or the pseudogene TRBV3-2) and TRBJ1-4; D remains ambiguous. The CDR3 has 17 residues. V lost 0 bases and J 5 bases, leaving 16 bases between the germline ends. CDR1 and CDR2 (germline): LGHDT, YNNKEL (reference sequence).

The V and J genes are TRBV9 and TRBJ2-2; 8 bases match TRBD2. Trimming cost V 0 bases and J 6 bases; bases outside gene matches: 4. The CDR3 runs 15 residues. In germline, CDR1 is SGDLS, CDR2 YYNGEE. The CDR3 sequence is CASSVAGGLAGELFF. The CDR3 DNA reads TGTGCCAGCAGCGTAGCGGGGGGGCTAGCCGGGGAGCTGTTTTTT.

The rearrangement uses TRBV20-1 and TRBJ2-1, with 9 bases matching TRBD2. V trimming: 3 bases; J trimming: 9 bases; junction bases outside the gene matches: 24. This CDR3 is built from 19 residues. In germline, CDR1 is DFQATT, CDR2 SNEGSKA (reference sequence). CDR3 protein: CSASTAGMGGGAYRVEQFF. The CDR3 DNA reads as TGCAGTGCTAGTACTGCTGGGATGGGCGGGGGGGCTTATCGTGTTGAGCAGTTCTTC.

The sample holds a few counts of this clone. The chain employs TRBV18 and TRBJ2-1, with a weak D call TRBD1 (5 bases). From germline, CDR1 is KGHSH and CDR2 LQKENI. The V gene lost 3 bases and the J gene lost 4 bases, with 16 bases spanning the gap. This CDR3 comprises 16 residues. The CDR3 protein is CASSPTAGKGYNEQFF. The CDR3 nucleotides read TGTGCCAGCTCACCGACCGCAGGGAAAGGTTACAATGAGCAGTTCTTC.

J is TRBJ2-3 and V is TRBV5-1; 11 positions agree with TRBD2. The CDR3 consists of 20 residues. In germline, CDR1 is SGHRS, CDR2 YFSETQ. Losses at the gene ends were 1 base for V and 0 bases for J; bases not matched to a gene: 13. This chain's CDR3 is CASSLTSLAGGPASTDTQYF. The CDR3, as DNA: TGCGCCAGCAGCTTGACCTCTCTAGCGGGGGGACCCGCTAGCACAGATACGCAGTATTTT.

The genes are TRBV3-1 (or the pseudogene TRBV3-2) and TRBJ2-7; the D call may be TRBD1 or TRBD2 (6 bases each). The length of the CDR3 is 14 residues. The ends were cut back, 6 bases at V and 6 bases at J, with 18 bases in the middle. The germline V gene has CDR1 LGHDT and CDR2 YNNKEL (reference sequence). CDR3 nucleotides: TGTGCCAGCAGGGAGGGGGTTCTACCTTTCGAGCAGTACTTC. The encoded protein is CASREGVLPFEQYF.

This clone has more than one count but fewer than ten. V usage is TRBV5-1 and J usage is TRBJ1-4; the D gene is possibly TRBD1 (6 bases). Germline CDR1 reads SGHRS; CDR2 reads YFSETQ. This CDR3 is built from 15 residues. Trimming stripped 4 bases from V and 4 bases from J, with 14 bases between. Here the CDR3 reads CASSLTTGINEKLFF. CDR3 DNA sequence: TGCGCCAGCAGCCTCACAACAGGGATTAATGAAAAACTGTTTTTT.